The 30 T cell receptor beta chains below all came from one sample that was sequenced in a study of metastatic and nonmetastatic thyroid tumors (dated by TCRdb to 2020 to 2021). None of the patients had been given any treatment before thyroid surgery. Library preparation employed PCR. Sequencing relied on an Illumina HiSeq 4000. Using fastp trimming at Q25 and MiXCR clonotype assembly, TCRdb reanalyzed the public sequencing data and kept in-frame beta chains. This sample has some 21,000 clones in its table, and about 28% of those were observed once. The ten largest make up 14% of the sample. The sample comprised tumor tissue. The source of these receptors is a male donor with papillary thyroid cancer or a benign thyroid nodule (not recorded which). Some clones in this sample may be carry-over from other donors' samples.

This clone has a handful of counts. The J gene is TRBJ2-1, the V gene TRBV6-1; 7 nucleotides agree with TRBD1. The V and J ends lost 0 bases and 3 bases, in that order; junction bases with no gene match: 8. In germline, CDR1 is MNHNS, CDR2 SASEGT. CDR3 length: 17 residues. The chain's CDR3 is CASSEAHRTGDYNEQFF. DNA of the CDR3: TGTGCCAGCAGTGAAGCGCATCGGACAGGAGACTACAATGAGCAGTTCTTC.

This clone was counted a few times. The chain combines TRBV28 with TRBJ1-1; the D gene is possibly TRBD1 (6 bases). In germline, CDR1 is MDHEN, CDR2 SYDVKM. The length of the CDR3 is 17 residues. V lost 6 bases and J 1 base, leaving 21 bases between the germline ends. The CDR3 protein is CASSPNPVRTANTEAFF. CDR3 nucleotide sequence: TGTGCCAGCAGCCCTAACCCCGTAAGGACAGCGAACACTGAAGCTTTCTTT.

This clone was detected only a few times. The same CDR3 also results from other DNA sequences found in this sample. The chain carries TRBV2 and TRBJ2-7; D gene unclear. This CDR3 has 11 residues. Germline V gene lookup returns CDR1 SNHLY and CDR2 FYNNEI. Trimming took 9 bases from V and 4 from J, leaving 10 bases between them. This CDR3 reads CASSPNYEQYF. The DNA of the CDR3 is TGTGCCAGTAGTCCCAATTACGAGCAGTACTTC.

V and J are TRBV7-2 and TRBJ2-7, with D perhaps assigned TRBD1 or TRBD2 (7 bases each). Between the trimmed V and J ends, which lost 0 bases and 6 bases, there was a span of 12 bases. This CDR3 comprises 14 residues. The V gene's germline CDR1 is SGHTA and CDR2 FQGNSA. CDR3 sequence reads: CASSLAVRGGEQYF. The CDR3 bases are TGTGCCAGCAGCTTAGCAGTCAGGGGGGGCGAGCAGTACTTC.

This chain connects TRBV14 to TRBJ2-2; 9 bases match TRBD2. The germline gives CDR1 SGHDN, CDR2 FVKESK. CDR3 length equals 16 residues. V lost 2 bases and J lost 4; bases outside the gene matches: 5. In DNA, the CDR3 is TGTGCCAGCAGCCAATTTTGGACTAGCGCCACCGGGGAGCTGTTTTTT. Residues: CASSQFWTSATGELFF.

This clone is medium-sized in the sample. The chain joins TRBV30 to TRBJ2-7; 7 bases line up with TRBD1. The germline V gene has CDR1 GTSNPN and CDR2 SVGIG (reference sequence). The CDR3 extends over 15 amino acids. V dropped 1 base and J dropped 5; count of bases not matched to a gene: 11. The DNA of the CDR3 is TGTGCCTGGAGTGCTAACGACAGGGCTGGGGACGAGCAGTACTTC. It is translated as CAWSANDRAGDEQYF.

V and J are TRBV12-3 or TRBV12-4 and TRBJ2-5; D uncertain. Between the trimmed V and J ends, which lost 7 bases and 3 bases, there was a span of 15 bases. The CDR3 length is 14 residues. CDR3 in DNA: TGTGCCAGCACCCGCATGGCCCCTAAAGAGACCCAGTACTTC. It codes for CASTRMAPKETQYF.

The rearrangement uses TRBV5-1 and TRBJ2-1; 10 nucleotides align to TRBD2. This CDR3 spans 18 amino acids. The ends lost 3 bases at V and 0 bases at J; junction bases unmatched: 9. Germline CDR1 SGHRS, CDR2 YFSETQ. The CDR3 coding sequence is TGCGCCAGCAGCTGGCTAGCGGGAGTTCCTATCTCCTACAATGAGCAGTTCTTC. Amino acids: CASSWLAGVPISYNEQFF. Complete variable domain (other parts from reference TRBV5-1 and TRBJ2-1): KAGVTQTPRYLIKTRGQQVTLSCSPISGHRSVSWYQQTPGQGLQFLFEYFSETQRNKGNFPGRFSGRQFSNSRSEMNVSTLELGDSALYLCASSWLAGVPISYNEQFFGPGTRLTVL.

J is TRBJ2-2 and V is TRBV18, with a tentative D call TRBD1 (5 bases). Trimming pared 3 bases from V and 5 bases from J, leaving 16 bases between. The CDR3 is 16 residues long. Per germline, CDR1 KGHSH and CDR2 LQKENI. In nucleotides, the CDR3 is TGTGCCAGCTCACCTAGTATGGCAGGGAAGACCGGGGAGCTGTTTTTT. It codes for CASSPSMAGKTGELFF.

This sequence joins TRBV11-2 and TRBJ1-1; 8 bases are a match to TRBD1. Trimming cost V 1 base and J 4 bases; bases outside gene matches: 2. The length of the CDR3 is 14 residues. The germline gives CDR1 SGHAT, CDR2 FQNNGV. The CDR3, as DNA: TGTGCCAGCAGCTTAGGACAGGGGCGCACTGAAGCTTTCTTT. Amino acid sequence: CASSLGQGRTEAFF.

This clone was recorded at least ten times. This sequence joins TRBV9 and TRBJ1-4; D may be TRBD1 (5 bases). Germline values: CDR1 SGDLS, CDR2 YYNGEE. This CDR3 region has 14 residues. Trimming left V 4 bases short and J 8 bases short, with 15 bases between. CDR3 bases: TGTGCCAGCAGCTTCAGGGAGGGTCGAGAAAAACTGTTTTTT. Its protein product is CASSFREGREKLFF. Combining the CDR3 with reference TRBV9 and TRBJ1-4 gives the whole variable domain DSGVTQTPKHLITATGQRVTLRCSPRSGDLSVYWYQQSLDQGLQFLIQYYNGEERAKGNILERFSAQQFPDLHSELNLSSLELGDSALYFCASSFREGREKLFFGSGTQLSVL.

The rearrangement joins TRBV27 to TRBJ1-5, with 7 bases identical to TRBD1. The germline gives CDR1 MNHEY, CDR2 SMNVEV (reference sequence). The CDR3 contains 14 residues. V was pared by 4 bases and J by 3 bases, with 3 bases of the junction left unmatched. CDR3 protein: CASSSTGLNQPQHF. CDR3 in DNA: TGTGCCAGCAGTTCGACAGGGCTCAATCAGCCCCAGCATTTT.

This clone was recorded a few times. The gene calls are TRBV5-1 and TRBJ1-3, with 7 bases lining up with TRBD1. This CDR3 has 16 amino acids. The germline gives CDR1 SGHRS, CDR2 YFSETQ. The ends lost 1 base at V and 2 bases at J; junction bases unmatched: 6. Here the CDR3 reads CASSLYRGQTGNTIYF. The DNA for the CDR3 is TGCGCCAGCAGCTTGTATAGGGGGCAAACTGGAAACACCATATATTTT.

The chain uses TRBV2 and TRBJ2-5; tentative D call: TRBD2 (5 bases). This CDR3 spans 17 amino acids. Trimming removed 6 bases at V and 1 base at J, with 21 bases between. CDR1 is SNHLY and CDR2 is FYNNEI in the germline V gene. DNA of the CDR3: TGTGCCAGCAGCCCGCAACTAGGTACGATGTCCCAAGAGACCCAGTACTTC. It translates to CASSPQLGTMSQETQYF.

At least ten counts were recorded for this clone. This chain uses TRBV7-9 with TRBJ2-7; no definite D call. Germline lookup yields CDR1 SEHNR and CDR2 FQNEAQ (reference sequence). The CDR3 runs to 13 residues. V lost 0 bases and J 3 bases, leaving 6 bases between the germline ends. CDR3: CASSLASFYEQYF. The CDR3 region has the DNA TGTGCCAGCAGCTTAGCAAGCTTCTACGAGCAGTACTTC. Filled out from reference TRBV7-9 and TRBJ2-7, the complete variable domain reads DTGVSQNPRHKITKRGQNVTFRCDPISEHNRLYWYRQTLGQGPEFLTYFQNEAQLEKSRLLSDRFSAERPKGSFSTLEIQRTEQGDSAMYLCASSLASFYEQYFGPGTRLTVT.

This clone is medium-sized within its sample. Within the sample, other DNA sequences also encode this same CDR3. The chain recombines TRBV27 with TRBJ1-2, with TRBD1 identical over 7 bases. CDR1 and CDR2 (germline): MNHEY, SMNVEV (reference sequence). V shed 5 bases, J shed 4 bases, and the junction held 10 bases outside the gene matches. The CDR3 spans 15 residues. CDR3 amino acids: CASSLGQAKGYGYTF. The CDR3 bases are TGTGCCAGCAGTCTAGGACAGGCTAAAGGCTATGGCTACACCTTC.

In its sample, this clone was seen a few times. The V and J genes are TRBV6-1 and TRBJ1-2; perhaps TRBD1 as D (5 bases). CDR3 length: 14 residues. CDR1 is MNHNS and CDR2 is SASEGT in the germline V gene. The V end lost 2 bases, the J end lost 8 bases, and 15 bases lay between the germline ends. CDR3: CASSETGASSGYTF. The CDR3 DNA sequence: TGTGCCAGCAGTGAAACAGGAGCCTCCAGCGGCTACACCTTC.

Regarding this clone: A read error may produce the germline difference seen at one junction end. The genes are TRBV12-3 or TRBV12-4 and TRBJ2-1; tentative D call: TRBD2 (5 bases). This CDR3 has 12 amino acids. CDR3: CAISLRGIEQFF. DNA for the CDR3: TGTGCCATCAGTTTACGGGGAATTGAGCAGTTCTTC.

This clone was picked up a small number of times. The chain is built from TRBV24-1 and TRBJ1-6, with D unclear. This CDR3 is built from 13 residues. Germline values: CDR1 KGHDR, CDR2 SFDVKD. The V end was cut by 4 bases, the J end by 10 bases, with 10 bases between. The CDR3 nucleotides are TGTGCCACCAGTGAGGGATGGGAATCACCCCTCCACTTT. Protein product: CATSEGWESPLHF.

A remark on this clone: A single base separates this from a much larger clone, so it may be a read error. This sequence joins TRBV6-4 and TRBJ2-3, with no clear D. The CDR3 loop spans 15 amino acids. Germline V gives CDR1 MRHNA, CDR2 SNTAGT. The CDR3 DNA reads as TGTGCCAGCAGTGACTCTTCACTTGAGAGCGATAAGCAGTATTTT. The encoded protein is CASSDSSLESDKQYF.

Notes on this clone: The CDR3 does not end in the conserved phenylalanine or tryptophan, so this is likely a read error. The chain recombines TRBV5-1 with TRBJ2-7; 11 nucleotides agree with TRBD2. This CDR3 is built from 14 residues. The germline V gene has CDR1 SGHRS and CDR2 YFSETQ. Trimming cost V 7 bases and J 6 bases; bases outside gene matches: 9. The DNA of the CDR3 is TGCGCCAGCGGACCTTTAGCGGGAGGGGGCGAGCAGTACTCC. This encodes CASGPLAGGGEQYS.

The V call is TRBV6-1, the J call TRBJ1-2; D remains unclear. CDR3 length: 13 residues. The germline V gene has CDR1 MNHNS and CDR2 SASEGT. V was cut by 8 bases and J by 3 bases, with 13 bases left in between. The DNA for the CDR3 is TGTGCCAGCCCTACGATCGGTGACTATGGCTACACCTTC. Residues: CASPTIGDYGYTF.

This clone was counted only a few times. This sequence joins TRBV27 and TRBJ2-1, with 7 bases fitting TRBD2. The germline CDR1 and CDR2 sequences are MNHEY and SMNVEV (reference sequence). Trimming cost V 1 base and J 1 base; bases outside gene matches: 4. CDR3 length: 16 amino acids. CDR3 coding DNA: TGTGCCAGCAGTTTATATGGGGGGGTTTCCTACAATGAGCAGTTCTTC. It specifies CASSLYGGVSYNEQFF.

In this sample, this clone is medium-sized. CDR3 nucleotide sequence: TGTGCCAGCAGGGAACAGGGTATGGGTGGCTACACCTTC. It codes for CASREQGMGGYTF. The chain uses TRBV28 and TRBJ1-2; possibly TRBD1 for D (6 bases). The CDR3 runs 13 residues. Germline lookup yields CDR1 MDHEN and CDR2 SYDVKM. Trimming took off 6 bases at V and 7 bases at J, with 15 bases between the two ends.

This clone occurred many times. The chain links TRBV6-1 to TRBJ1-3; D ambiguous. In germline, CDR1 is MNHNS, CDR2 SASEGT. Trimming removed 7 bases from V and 3 bases from J, with 7 bases in between. The length of the CDR3 is 12 residues. The CDR3 region is CASMVGGNTIYF. The CDR3 region has the DNA TGTGCCAGCATGGTCGGTGGAAACACCATATATTTT.

The chain is built from TRBV6-1 and TRBJ1-2, with D uncertain. This CDR3 has 12 amino acids. Germline V CDR1 and CDR2: MNHNS, SASEGT. V shed 11 bases and J shed 3 bases, with 13 bases lying between them. The CDR3 region is CALGGPYYGYTF. CDR3 nucleotide sequence: TGTGCCCTGGGTGGGCCTTACTATGGCTACACCTTC.

V and J are TRBV6-2 or TRBV6-3 and TRBJ2-1; 9 bases line up with TRBD2. V lost 0 bases, J lost 10 bases, and 13 bases stayed unmatched. Germline V gene data show CDR1 as MNHEY and CDR2 as SVGEGT. The CDR3 totals 17 residues. Here the CDR3 DNA reads TGTGCCAGCAGTTACTCGGGGCCTAGCGGGGTATACAGCGAGCAGTTCTTC. Translated, it gives CASSYSGPSGVYSEQFF.

This chain uses TRBV2 with TRBJ1-6; D ambiguous. Trimming pared 7 bases from V and 6 bases from J, leaving 19 bases between. CDR3 length: 16 amino acids. Germline-derived CDR1 and CDR2 are SNHLY and FYNNEI. CDR3 in amino acids: CASTTDPRSTNSPLHF. As DNA, the CDR3 is TGTGCCAGCACCACGGACCCGCGCAGCACTAATTCACCCCTCCACTTT.

This clone was observed many times. This sequence joins TRBV29-1 and TRBJ2-1, with D unclear. CDR1 SQVTM and CDR2 ANQGSEA come from the germline V gene. The V end was cut by 5 bases, the J end by 0 bases, with 8 bases between. There are 13 residues in the CDR3. The CDR3 DNA follows: TGCAGCGTTCCCCACCACTCCTACAATGAGCAGTTCTTC. It is translated as CSVPHHSYNEQFF.

The chain joins TRBV28 to TRBJ2-3; D remains unclear. CDR1 and CDR2 from the germline V gene are MDHEN and SYDVKM. The CDR3 covers 14 residues. Trimming left V 11 bases short and J 2 bases short, with 17 bases between. CDR3 protein: CALQAGGNTDTQYF. DNA for the CDR3: TGTGCCCTTCAGGCTGGTGGGAACACAGATACGCAGTATTTT. Complete variable domain (other parts from reference TRBV28 and TRBJ2-3): DVKVTQSSRYLVKRTGEKVFLECVQDMDHENMFWYRQDPGLGLRLIYFSYDVKMKEKGDIPEGYSVSREKKERFSLILESASTNQTSMYLCALQAGGNTDTQYFGPGTRLTVL.